This TCR beta chain was captured in a study of blood T cells in healthy people across ages. A sample-barcoded 5' primer and a J-beta primer mix were used in a second PCR of roughly 6 to 11 cycles. TCRdb fed the 5' RACE reads into MiXCR, producing one record per CDR3 protein. The table has 700,000 to 900,000 distinct CDR3 sequences, roughly 25% seen once; the top ten hold around 3%. This clonotype was found a few times. Its cognate antigen is unknown. Study conclusions and caveats: Naive T cell percentage strongly correlated with TCR beta diversity.

Healthy individuals of Caucasian origin from Russia, aged about 6 to 95, served as donors. The same specimen was also included in a second study, on T cells of mothers and their children. From that study: Healthy Caucasian mothers, three in number, and their six children were the donors. The yield was over 9.5 million TCR beta CDR3 reads from each mother and a few million from each child.

The clonotype comes from a boy between 10 and 17 years old in good health. The sequenced sample consisted of blood.

DNA of the CDR3: TGCGCCAGCAGCTTTCTGGGTATCCTCCAGGGGGCTCAAGAGACCCAGTACTTC. It is translated as CASSFLGILQGAQETQYF. The chain recombines TRBV5-1 with TRBJ2-5; 8 nucleotides align to TRBD1. V was pared by 2 bases and J by 2 bases, with 14 bases of the junction left unmatched. Germline V gives CDR1 SGHRS, CDR2 YFSETQ. This CDR3 has 18 amino acids.